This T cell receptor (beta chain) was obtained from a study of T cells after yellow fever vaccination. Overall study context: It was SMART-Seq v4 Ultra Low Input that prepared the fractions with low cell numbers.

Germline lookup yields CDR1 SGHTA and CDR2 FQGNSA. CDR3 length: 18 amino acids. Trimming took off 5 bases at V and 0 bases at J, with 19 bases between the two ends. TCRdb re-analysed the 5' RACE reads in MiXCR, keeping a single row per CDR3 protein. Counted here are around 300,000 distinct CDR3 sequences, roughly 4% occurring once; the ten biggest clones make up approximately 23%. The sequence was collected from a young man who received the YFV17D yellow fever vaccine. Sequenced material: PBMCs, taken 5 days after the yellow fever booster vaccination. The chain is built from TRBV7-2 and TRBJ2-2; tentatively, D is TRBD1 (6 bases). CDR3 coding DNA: TGTGCCAGCAGCCCACACTCGCAGGGGTCCGCGAACACCGGGGAGCTGTTTTTT. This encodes CASSPHSQGSANTGELFF.